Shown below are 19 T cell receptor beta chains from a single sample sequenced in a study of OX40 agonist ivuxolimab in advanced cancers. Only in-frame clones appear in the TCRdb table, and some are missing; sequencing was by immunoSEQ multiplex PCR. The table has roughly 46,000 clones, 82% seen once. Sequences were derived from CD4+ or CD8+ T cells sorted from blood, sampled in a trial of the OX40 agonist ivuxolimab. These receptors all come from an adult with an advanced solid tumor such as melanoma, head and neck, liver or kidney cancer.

The CDR3, as DNA: TGTGCCAGCAGTGTGCAGTCGGCGGGGTGGGGCACAGATACGCAGTATTTT. The encoded protein is CASSVQSAGWGTDTQYF. This chain joins TRBV2 and TRBJ2-3; tentatively, D is TRBD2 (6 bases). Trimming took off 4 bases at V and 1 base at J, with 18 bases between the two ends. The CDR3 is 17 amino acids. Germline CDR1 is SNHLY and CDR2 is FYNNEI.

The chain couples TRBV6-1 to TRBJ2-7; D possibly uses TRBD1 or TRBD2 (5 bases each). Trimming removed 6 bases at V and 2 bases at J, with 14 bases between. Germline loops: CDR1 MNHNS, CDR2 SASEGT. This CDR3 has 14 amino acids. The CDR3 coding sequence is TGTGCCAGCAGGCCCCGGGACGGCCCCTACGAGCAGTACTTC. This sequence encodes CASRPRDGPYEQYF.

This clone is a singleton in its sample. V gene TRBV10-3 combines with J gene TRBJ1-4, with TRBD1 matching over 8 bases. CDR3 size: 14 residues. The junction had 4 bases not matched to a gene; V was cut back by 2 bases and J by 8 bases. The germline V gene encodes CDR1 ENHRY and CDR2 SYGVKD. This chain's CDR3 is CAISETGGYEKLFF. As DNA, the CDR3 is TGTGCCATCAGTGAGACAGGGGGATACGAAAAACTGTTTTTT.

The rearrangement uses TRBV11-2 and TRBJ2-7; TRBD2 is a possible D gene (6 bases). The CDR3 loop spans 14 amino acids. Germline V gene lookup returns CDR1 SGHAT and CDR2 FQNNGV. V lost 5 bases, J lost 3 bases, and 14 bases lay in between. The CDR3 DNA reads TGTGCCAGCAGCACCGCGGGACTTGACTACGAGCAGTACTTC. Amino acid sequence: CASSTAGLDYEQYF. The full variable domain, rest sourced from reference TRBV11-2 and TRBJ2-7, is EAGVAQSPRYKIIEKRQSVAFWCNPISGHATLYWYQQILGQGPKLLIQFQNNGVVDDSQLPKDRFSAERLKGVDSTLKIQPAKLEDSAVYLCASSTAGLDYEQYFGPGTRLTVT.

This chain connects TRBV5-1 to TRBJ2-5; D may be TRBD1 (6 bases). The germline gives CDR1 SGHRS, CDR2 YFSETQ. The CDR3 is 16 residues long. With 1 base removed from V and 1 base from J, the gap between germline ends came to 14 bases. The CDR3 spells CASSLTRTVPQETQYF. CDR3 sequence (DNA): TGCGCCAGCAGCTTGACGAGGACAGTACCCCAAGAGACCCAGTACTTC.

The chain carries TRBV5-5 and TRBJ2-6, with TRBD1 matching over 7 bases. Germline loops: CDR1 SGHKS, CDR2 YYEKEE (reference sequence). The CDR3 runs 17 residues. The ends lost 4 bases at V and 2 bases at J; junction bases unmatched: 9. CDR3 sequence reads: CASSDDRVRTGANVLTF. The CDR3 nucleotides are TGTGCCAGCAGCGACGACAGGGTCCGGACTGGGGCCAACGTCCTGACTTTC.

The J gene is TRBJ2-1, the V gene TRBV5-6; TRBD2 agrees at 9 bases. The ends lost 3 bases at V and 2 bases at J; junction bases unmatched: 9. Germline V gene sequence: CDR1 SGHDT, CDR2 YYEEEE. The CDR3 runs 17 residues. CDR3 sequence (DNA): TGTGCCAGCAGCTCACCTTCATGGACTAGCGCCTACAATGAGCAGTTCTTC. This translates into CASSSPSWTSAYNEQFF.

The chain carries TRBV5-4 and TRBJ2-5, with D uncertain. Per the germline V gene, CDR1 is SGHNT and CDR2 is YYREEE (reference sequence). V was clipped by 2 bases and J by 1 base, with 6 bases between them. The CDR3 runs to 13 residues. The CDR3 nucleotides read TGTGCCAGCAGCTTTGATAGCCAAGAGACCCAGTACTTC. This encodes CASSFDSQETQYF. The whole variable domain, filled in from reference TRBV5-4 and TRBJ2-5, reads ETGVTQSPTHLIKTRGQQVTLRCSSQSGHNTVSWYQQALGQGPQFIFQYYREEENGRGNFPPRFSGLQFPNYSSELNVNALELDDSALYLCASSFDSQETQYFGPGTRLLVL.

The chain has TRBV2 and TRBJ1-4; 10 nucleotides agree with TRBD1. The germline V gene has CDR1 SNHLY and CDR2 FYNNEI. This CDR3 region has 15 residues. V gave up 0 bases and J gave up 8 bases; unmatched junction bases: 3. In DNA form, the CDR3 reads TGTGCCAGCAGTGAAGCGGGACAGGGGTACGAAAAACTGTTTTTT. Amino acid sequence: CASSEAGQGYEKLFF.

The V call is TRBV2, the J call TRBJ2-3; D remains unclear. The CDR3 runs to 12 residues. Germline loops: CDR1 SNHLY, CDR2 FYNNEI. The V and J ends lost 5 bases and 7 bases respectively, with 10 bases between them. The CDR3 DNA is TGTGCCAGCAGTCAGGCCCATAATACGCAGTATTTT. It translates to CASSQAHNTQYF.

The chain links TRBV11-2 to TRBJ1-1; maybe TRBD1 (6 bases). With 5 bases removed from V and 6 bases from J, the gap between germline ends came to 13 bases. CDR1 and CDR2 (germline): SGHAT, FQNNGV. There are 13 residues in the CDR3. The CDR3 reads CASSPHKGAEAFF. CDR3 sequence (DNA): TGTGCCAGCAGCCCCCATAAGGGGGCTGAAGCTTTCTTT.

CDR3 DNA: TGTGCCAGCAGCTTAGGTCGGTGGAACACTGAAGCTTTCTTT. Protein: CASSLGRWNTEAFF. The V call is TRBV7-6, the J call TRBJ1-1; no firm D call. Germline V lookup: CDR1 SGHVS, CDR2 FNYEAQ. The CDR3 spans 14 residues. V lost 1 base and J lost 1, with 7 bases in between.

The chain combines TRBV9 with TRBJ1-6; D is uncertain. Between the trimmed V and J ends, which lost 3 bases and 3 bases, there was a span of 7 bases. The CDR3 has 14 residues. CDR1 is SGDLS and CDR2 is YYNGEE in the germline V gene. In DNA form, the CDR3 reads TGTGCCAGCAGCGAAGAAGTCTATAATTCACCCCTCCACTTT. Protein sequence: CASSEEVYNSPLHF.

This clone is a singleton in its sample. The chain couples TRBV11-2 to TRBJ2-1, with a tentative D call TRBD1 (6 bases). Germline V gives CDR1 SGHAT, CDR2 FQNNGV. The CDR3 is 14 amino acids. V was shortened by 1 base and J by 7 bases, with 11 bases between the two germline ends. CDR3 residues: CASSLAGGQNEQFF. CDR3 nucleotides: TGTGCCAGCAGCTTAGCTGGTGGACAGAATGAGCAGTTCTTC.

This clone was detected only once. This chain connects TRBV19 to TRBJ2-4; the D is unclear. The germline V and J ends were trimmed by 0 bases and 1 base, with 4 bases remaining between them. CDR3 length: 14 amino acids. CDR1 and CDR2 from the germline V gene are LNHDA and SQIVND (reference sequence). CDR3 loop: CASSIDPAKNIQYF. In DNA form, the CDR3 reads TGTGCCAGTAGTATAGATCCGGCCAAAAACATTCAGTACTTC.

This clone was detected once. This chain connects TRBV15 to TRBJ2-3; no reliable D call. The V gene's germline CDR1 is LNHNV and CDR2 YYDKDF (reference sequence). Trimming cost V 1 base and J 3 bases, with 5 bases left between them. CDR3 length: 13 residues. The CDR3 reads CATSRGQTDTQYF. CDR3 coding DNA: TGTGCCACCAGCAGAGGGCAGACAGATACGCAGTATTTT.

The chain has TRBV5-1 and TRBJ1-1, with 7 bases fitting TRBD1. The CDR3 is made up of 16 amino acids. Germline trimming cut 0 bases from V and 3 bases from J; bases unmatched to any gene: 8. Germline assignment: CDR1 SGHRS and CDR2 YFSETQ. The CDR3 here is CASSLGDRVLDTEAFF. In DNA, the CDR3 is TGCGCCAGCAGCTTGGGTGACAGGGTGCTTGACACTGAAGCTTTCTTT.

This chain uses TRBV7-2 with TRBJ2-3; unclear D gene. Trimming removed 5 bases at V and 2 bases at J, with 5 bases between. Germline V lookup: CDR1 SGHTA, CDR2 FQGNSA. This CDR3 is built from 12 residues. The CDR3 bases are TGTGCCAGCAGCGGTACCACAGATACGCAGTATTTT. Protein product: CASSGTTDTQYF.

The CDR3 nucleotides are TGTGCCAGCAGTTACTCGTCCCAGGGGCTCTATGGCTACACCTTC. Its translation: CASSYSSQGLYGYTF. The J gene is TRBJ1-2, the V gene TRBV6-6; D might be TRBD1 (6 bases). The germline V gene has CDR1 MNHNY and CDR2 SVGAGI (reference sequence). Trimming took off 0 bases at V and 4 bases at J, with 12 bases between the two ends. CDR3 size: 15 residues.